Below, 25 T cell receptor beta chains from the same sample are listed, as sequenced in a study of OX40 agonist ivuxolimab in advanced cancers. Generated by immunoSEQ multiplex PCR, the TCRdb table keeps only in-frame clones and is missing some. The sample has more than 35,000 clones, about 89% seen once; the top ten hold over 40%. The material was CD4+ or CD8+ T cells sorted from blood, obtained in a trial of the OX40 agonist ivuxolimab. These TCRs come from an adult with an advanced solid tumor such as melanoma, head and neck, liver or kidney cancer.

This chain links TRBV28 with TRBJ2-1; 7 bases are shared with TRBD2. Per the germline V gene, CDR1 is MDHEN and CDR2 is SYDVKM. V lost 2 bases to trimming and J lost 8 bases; unmatched junction nucleotides: 6. CDR3 length: 14 residues. The CDR3 protein is CASSLVRGEDEQFF. The DNA for the CDR3 is TGTGCCAGCAGTTTAGTCCGGGGGGAGGATGAGCAGTTCTTC.

This chain uses TRBV10-1 with TRBJ2-1; 13 bases line up with TRBD2. Germline-derived CDR1 and CDR2 are WNHNN and SYGVQD (reference sequence). Trimming took 4 bases from V and 3 from J; bases not matched to a gene: 3. The length of the CDR3 is 16 residues. Here the CDR3 DNA reads TGCGCCAGCAGTGGGACTAGCGGGGGACTCTACAATGAGCAGTTCTTC. Translating it yields CASSGTSGGLYNEQFF.

The chain uses TRBV4-3 and TRBJ1-2; no reliable D call. In germline, CDR1 is LGHNA, CDR2 YSLEER. The CDR3 runs to 17 residues. Trimming shortened V by 0 bases and J by 3 bases, and 17 bases separated the two germline ends. CDR3: CASSQELDAGLDYGYTF. CDR3 nucleotide sequence: TGCGCCAGCAGCCAAGAACTCGATGCAGGCCTGGACTATGGCTACACCTTC.

This clone has just a few counts. V gene TRBV19 combines with J gene TRBJ1-6; tentative D call: TRBD1 (5 bases). CDR3 length equals 17 residues. Trimming shortened V by 3 bases and J by 8 bases, and 20 bases separated the two germline ends. Germline V gene lookup returns CDR1 LNHDA and CDR2 SQIVND (reference sequence). In DNA, the CDR3 is TGTGCCAGTAGTATGGAAGCCGGGACTTTGGCTGATTCACCCCTCCACTTT. This sequence encodes CASSMEAGTLADSPLHF.

This chain connects TRBV13 to TRBJ2-2, with D perhaps matching TRBD1 or TRBD2 (5 bases each). Trimming stripped 11 bases from V and 0 bases from J, with 13 bases between. Germline lookup yields CDR1 PRHDT and CDR2 FYEKMQ (reference sequence). This CDR3 contains 14 residues. CDR3 DNA: TGTGCCTCTTGGGGACGGGCGAACACCGGGGAGCTGTTTTTT. This translates into CASWGRANTGELFF.

The chain recombines TRBV28 with TRBJ2-2; 9 nucleotides line up with TRBD1. Losses at the gene ends were 7 bases for V and 4 bases for J; bases not matched to a gene: 10. The CDR3 covers 16 residues. Germline CDR1 and CDR2: MDHEN and SYDVKM. CDR3 protein: CASIHLRTGATGELFF. The CDR3 DNA reads TGTGCCAGCATCCACCTTCGGACAGGGGCCACCGGGGAGCTGTTTTTT. The variable domain in full, completed from reference TRBV28 and TRBJ2-2, reads DVKVTQSSRYLVKRTGEKVFLECVQDMDHENMFWYRQDPGLGLRLIYFSYDVKMKEKGDIPEGYSVSREKKERFSLILESASTNQTSMYLCASIHLRTGATGELFFGEGSRLTVL.

This chain uses TRBV10-3 with TRBJ1-2, with D perhaps matching TRBD1 (5 bases). The CDR3 spans 15 residues. In germline, CDR1 is ENHRY, CDR2 SYGVKD. V gave up 3 bases and J gave up 4 bases, with 15 bases separating them. The CDR3 nucleotides are TGTGCCATCAGTGATACCGGGACGGAAGCCTATGGCTACACCTTC. Residues: CAISDTGTEAYGYTF.

The chain links TRBV19 to TRBJ2-3; D is perhaps TRBD2 (6 bases). V shed 9 bases and J shed 6 bases, with 7 bases lying between them. The CDR3 consists of 10 residues. Germline V gene lookup returns CDR1 LNHDA and CDR2 SQIVND (reference sequence). The chain's CDR3 is CASRGDTQYF. Here the CDR3 DNA reads TGTGCCAGCCGGGGGGATACGCAGTATTTT.

V usage is TRBV6-1 and J usage is TRBJ2-1; either TRBD1 or TRBD2 may fit D (5 bases each). From germline, CDR1 is MNHNS and CDR2 SASEGT. This CDR3 region has 12 residues. V was clipped by 3 bases and J by 8 bases, with 8 bases between them. CDR3: CASSDWGYEQFF. CDR3 DNA: TGTGCCAGCAGTGACTGGGGGTATGAGCAGTTCTTC.

The genes are TRBV19 and TRBJ2-7, with D perhaps TRBD1 (6 bases). The CDR3 contains 15 residues. V was clipped by 7 bases and J by 5 bases, with 21 bases between them. Germline assignment: CDR1 LNHDA and CDR2 SQIVND (reference sequence). The CDR3 nucleotides are TGTGCCAGTACCCCTGGTGGGCAGGGGTACAACGAGCAGTACTTC. This codes for CASTPGGQGYNEQYF. The full variable domain, in which reference TRBV19 and TRBJ2-7 provide the parts outside the CDR3, is DGGITQSPKYLFRKEGQNVTLSCEQNLNHDAMYWYRQDPGQGLRLIYYSQIVNDFQKGDIAEGYSVSREKKESFPLTVTSAQKNPTAFYLCASTPGGQGYNEQYFGPGTRLTVT.

V and J are TRBV9 and TRBJ1-2; the D is unclear. The germline CDR1 and CDR2 sequences are SGDLS and YYNGEE. V dropped 0 bases and J dropped 0 bases, with 6 bases sitting between them. CDR3 length: 14 amino acids. Written as DNA, the CDR3 is TGTGCCAGCAGCGTAGCTATCCCTAACTATGGCTACACCTTC. This sequence encodes CASSVAIPNYGYTF. The full variable domain, in which reference TRBV9 and TRBJ1-2 provide the parts outside the CDR3, is DSGVTQTPKHLITATGQRVTLRCSPRSGDLSVYWYQQSLDQGLQFLIQYYNGEERAKGNILERFSAQQFPDLHSELNLSSLELGDSALYFCASSVAIPNYGYTFGSGTRLTVV.

This clone was counted ten times or more. The gene calls are TRBV4-1 and TRBJ1-3; D unresolved. There are 13 residues in the CDR3. Germline values: CDR1 MGHRA, CDR2 YSYEKL. The ends were cut back, 4 bases at V and 4 bases at J, with 8 bases in the middle. CDR3 sequence (DNA): TGCGCCAGCAGCCGATTGGAGGGAAACACCATATATTTT. Its protein product is CASSRLEGNTIYF.

The chain has TRBV19 and TRBJ1-2; 7 bases agree with TRBD1. Germline V gene data show CDR1 as LNHDA and CDR2 as SQIVND (reference sequence). Losses at the gene ends were 4 bases for V and 8 bases for J; bases not matched to a gene: 16. The CDR3 extends over 16 amino acids. The CDR3 sequence: CASSTLGTATFLGYTF. The CDR3 coding sequence is TGTGCCAGTAGTACGCTTGGGACAGCAACTTTTCTCGGCTACACCTTC. The entire variable domain, with the rest obtained from reference TRBV19 and TRBJ1-2, is as follows: DGGITQSPKYLFRKEGQNVTLSCEQNLNHDAMYWYRQDPGQGLRLIYYSQIVNDFQKGDIAEGYSVSREKKESFPLTVTSAQKNPTAFYLCASSTLGTATFLGYTFGSGTRLTVV.

V and J are TRBV10-3 and TRBJ2-6; D gene ambiguous. The CDR3 has 15 amino acids. The V gene lost 6 bases and the J gene lost 0 bases, with 9 bases spanning the gap. Germline CDR1 ENHRY, CDR2 SYGVKD. This CDR3 is CAIRAPASGANVLTF. CDR3 sequence (DNA): TGTGCCATCAGGGCGCCGGCCTCTGGGGCCAACGTCCTGACTTTC.

J is TRBJ2-7 and V is TRBV11-2; D not certain. The CDR3 spans 11 residues. V was trimmed by 10 bases and J by 3 bases, leaving 10 bases between them. Germline values: CDR1 SGHAT, CDR2 FQNNGV. The CDR3, as DNA: TGTGCCACCCGGGCTAACTACGAGCAGTACTTC. Translated: CATRANYEQYF. Drawing the rest from reference TRBV11-2 and TRBJ2-7, the complete variable domain is EAGVAQSPRYKIIEKRQSVAFWCNPISGHATLYWYQQILGQGPKLLIQFQNNGVVDDSQLPKDRFSAERLKGVDSTLKIQPAKLEDSAVYLCATRANYEQYFGPGTRLTVT.

V is TRBV6-6 and J is TRBJ2-7; TRBD2 agrees at 9 bases. Germline-derived CDR1 and CDR2 are MNHNY and SVGAGI (reference sequence). The CDR3 is 14 amino acids. The V gene end was trimmed by 5 bases and the J gene end by 6 bases; junction bases not matched to a gene: 8. The CDR3 region is CASSELAGDVEQYF. The CDR3 DNA sequence: TGTGCCAGCAGTGAGTTAGCGGGGGATGTCGAGCAGTACTTC.

The gene calls are TRBV19 and TRBJ1-2, with 8 nucleotides matching TRBD1. V shed 7 bases and J 5 bases; nucleotides not matched to a gene: 6. CDR1 is LNHDA, CDR2 SQIVND, per germline (reference sequence). The CDR3 runs to 13 residues. The CDR3: CASTPQGAYGYTF. In DNA, the CDR3 is TGTGCCAGTACCCCTCAGGGGGCGTATGGCTACACCTTC.

The chain is built from TRBV28 and TRBJ2-7; D gene ambiguous. V lost 6 bases and J lost 0, with 6 bases in between. Per the germline V gene, CDR1 is MDHEN and CDR2 is SYDVKM. CDR3 length equals 12 residues. CDR3 nucleotide sequence: TGTGCCAGCAGCCCGCCCTCCTACGAGCAGTACTTC. This translates into CASSPPSYEQYF.

The chain recombines TRBV28 with TRBJ1-4, with D unclear. This CDR3 is 11 amino acids long. V was shortened by 3 bases and J by 8 bases, with 4 bases between the two germline ends. Germline CDR1 MDHEN, CDR2 SYDVKM. DNA of the CDR3: TGTGCCAGCAGTTTGGGGGAAAAACTGTTTTTT. This sequence encodes CASSLGEKLFF.

Comment on this clone: The identical CDR3 is also encoded by other nucleotide sequences in the sample. V and J are TRBV5-6 and TRBJ1-1; no definite D call. This CDR3 spans 13 amino acids. From germline, CDR1 is SGHDT and CDR2 YYEEEE. V dropped 0 bases and J dropped 1 base, with 4 bases sitting between them. The CDR3 DNA is TGTGCCAGCAGCTTGGGGGGGAACACTGAAGCTTTCTTT. This encodes CASSLGGNTEAFF.

This chain joins TRBV6-5 and TRBJ1-1, with D perhaps TRBD1 (6 bases). V was trimmed by 6 bases and J by 6 bases, leaving 20 bases between them. The V gene's germline CDR1 is MNHEY and CDR2 SVGAGI. This CDR3 is 15 amino acids long. CDR3: CASSLQQGPQPEAFF. CDR3 bases: TGTGCCAGCAGCTTACAACAGGGACCGCAGCCTGAAGCTTTCTTT.

CDR3 region: CASSIGLAGAITGTQYF. The CDR3, as DNA: TGTGCCAGCAGCATTGGACTAGCGGGGGCCATCACGGGTACGCAGTATTTT. The chain has TRBV5-6 and TRBJ2-3; 13 nucleotides match TRBD2. V was pared by 4 bases and J by 8 bases, with 13 bases of the junction left unmatched. The germline V gene encodes CDR1 SGHDT and CDR2 YYEEEE. This CDR3 has 17 amino acids.

In its sample, this clone was seen a few times. The same CDR3 can be traced to other DNA sequences in this sample. This rearrangement joins TRBV6-5 to TRBJ1-1; weak D call: TRBD1 (5 bases). V was clipped by 3 bases and J by 4 bases, with 6 bases between them. This CDR3 has 12 residues. CDR1 is MNHEY and CDR2 is SVGAGI in the germline V gene. The CDR3, as DNA: TGTGCCAGCAGTTATGGGGGCACTGAAGCTTTCTTT. It codes for CASSYGGTEAFF.

In the case of this clone: At one end the junction does not follow the germline gene, possibly because of a read error. The V and J genes are TRBV30 and TRBJ2-7; D is unclear. The germline gives CDR1 GTSNPN, CDR2 SVGIG (reference sequence). The CDR3 has 11 residues. The CDR3 DNA reads TGTGCCTGGAGTGTACGGCACTTAAATTTCTTC. Translating it yields CAWSVRHLNFF.

The chain joins TRBV10-2 to TRBJ1-2; 7 bases map to TRBD1. V shed 3 bases and J 3 bases; nucleotides not matched to a gene: 7. The length of the CDR3 is 15 residues. CDR1 WSHSY and CDR2 SAAADI come from the germline V gene. CDR3 nucleotides: TGCGCCAGCAGTGAAAACGACAGGGACCACTATGGCTACACCTTC. Protein product: CASSENDRDHYGYTF.